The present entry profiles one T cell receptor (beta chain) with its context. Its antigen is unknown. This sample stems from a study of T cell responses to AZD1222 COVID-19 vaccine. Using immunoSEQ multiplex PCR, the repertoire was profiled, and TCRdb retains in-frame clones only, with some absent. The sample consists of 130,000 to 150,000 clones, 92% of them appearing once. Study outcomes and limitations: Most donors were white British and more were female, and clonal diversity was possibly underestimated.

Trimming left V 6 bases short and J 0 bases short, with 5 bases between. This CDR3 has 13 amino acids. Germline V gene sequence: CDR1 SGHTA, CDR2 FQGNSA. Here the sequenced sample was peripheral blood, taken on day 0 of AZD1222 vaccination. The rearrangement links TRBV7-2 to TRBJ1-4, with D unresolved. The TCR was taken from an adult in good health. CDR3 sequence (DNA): TGTGCCAGCAGAAGGGCAACTAATGAAAAACTGTTTTTT. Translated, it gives CASRRATNEKLFF.